These T cell receptor beta chains were read from a single sample in a study of blood T cell repertoires in COVID-19. Here immunoSEQ multiplex PCR was the method, and the copy in TCRdb shows in-frame clones only, minus some. The data hold approximately 55,000 clones, with over 60% observed a single time. What was sequenced was peripheral blood. The source of these receptors is a man aged 30-40 years with COVID-19, enrolled during active disease. The CDR3 runs from the conserved cysteine through the conserved F or W. D genes are given only for firm matches. Part of the rows lack a size; the others show once, few, many or a class for expanded clones.

size,V,D,J,DNA,CDR3
NA,TRBV7-3,NA,TRBJ2-1,TGTGCCAGCAGCTTAATGCGGGAAGGCAATGAGCAGTTCTTC,CASSLMREGNEQFF
NA,TRBV2,TRBD1,TRBJ2-7,TGTGCCAGCCACCTAGGGGGCGGGCTGGGCTCCTACGAGCAGTACTTC,CASHLGGGLGSYEQYF
few,TRBV6-5,TRBD1,TRBJ1-1,TGTGCCAGCAGTTATCAACAGGGGGGTGGCACTGAAGCTTTCTTT,CASSYQQGGGTEAFF
NA,TRBV7-2,TRBD1,TRBJ2-5,TGTGCCAGCAGCCCCCGAACGGACAGGGCGGAGACCCAGTACTTC,CASSPRTDRAETQYF
few,TRBV6-1,NA,TRBJ1-4,TGTGCCAGCAGTGAAGTACCAGGGGACGCTAATGAAAAACTGTTTTTT,CASSEVPGDANEKLFF
NA,TRBV9,NA,TRBJ2-7,TGTGCCAGCAGCGTAGGTCTGCAGGGTTCGAGCTACGAGCAGTACTTC,CASSVGLQGSSYEQYF
NA,TRBV3-1/TRBV3-2,NA,TRBJ1-4,TGTGCCAGCAGCCCCCCCGACAGTGTGGCAACTAATGAAAAACTGTTTTTT,CASSPPDSVATNEKLFF
NA,TRBV6-5,TRBD2,TRBJ2-7,TGTGCCAGCAGTTACGGGCTAGCGGGGACCTACGAGCAGTACTTC,CASSYGLAGTYEQYF
NA,TRBV7-9,TRBD2,TRBJ2-7,TGTGCCAGCAGCTTACTAGGGACTAGCGCCGAGCAGTACTTC,CASSLLGTSAEQYF
NA,TRBV6-5,TRBD2,TRBJ2-3,TGTGCCAGCAGTTACAGCGGGGCTTACGGCACAGATACGCAGTATTTT,CASSYSGAYGTDTQYF
NA,TRBV4-1,NA,TRBJ1-5,TGCGCCAGCAGCCACAAACAGGCTAGCAATCAGCCCCAGCATTTT,CASSHKQASNQPQHF
few,TRBV6-4,TRBD2,TRBJ2-3,TGTGCCAGCAGTGACTCGCGGGAGACAGATACGCAGTATTTT,CASSDSRETDTQYF
NA,TRBV6-2/TRBV6-3,NA,TRBJ1-5,TGTGCCAGCAGTTACGGGACAAAGAATCAGCCCCAGCATTTT,CASSYGTKNQPQHF